The 27 T cell receptor beta chains given below trace back to one sample, sequenced in a study of cytomegalovirus exposure and HLA in healthy donors. Primers for the PCR totalled 60 Vbeta and 13 Jbeta. Sequencing used immunoSEQ multiplex PCR; TCRdb keeps in-frame clones, though not all of them. The sample lists about 190,000 clones; around three quarters were seen once. The sequencing input was PBMCs. Every receptor here comes from a woman in her late teens or twenties in good health and CMV-seronegative.

The chain employs TRBV27 and TRBJ1-2, with a possible D match to TRBD1 (6 bases). The CDR3 is made up of 17 amino acids. CDR1 is MNHEY, CDR2 SMNVEV, per germline (reference sequence). The V gene lost 6 bases and the J gene lost 6 bases, with 26 bases spanning the gap. CDR3 sequence: CASSHKTPAGEGDGYTF. DNA of the CDR3: TGTGCCAGCAGCCACAAAACCCCTGCAGGGGAAGGGGATGGCTACACCTTC.

The chain recombines TRBV7-2 with TRBJ2-3; D unresolved. CDR1 and CDR2 from the germline V gene are SGHTA and FQGNSA. Trimming cost V 5 bases and J 6 bases, with 6 bases left between them. The CDR3 totals 11 residues. The CDR3 reads CASSPMDTQYF. The CDR3 DNA sequence: TGTGCCAGCAGCCCAATGGATACGCAGTATTTT.

This chain links TRBV7-9 with TRBJ2-2, with TRBD1 matching over 7 bases. CDR1 SEHNR and CDR2 FQNEAQ come from the germline V gene (reference sequence). The CDR3 totals 13 residues. The V and J ends lost 4 bases and 5 bases, in that order; junction bases with no gene match: 1. CDR3 sequence: CASSSQGTGELFF. CDR3 in DNA: TGTGCCAGCAGCTCACAGGGGACCGGGGAGCTGTTTTTT.

V is TRBV7-3 and J is TRBJ2-3, with D possibly matching TRBD1 (6 bases). The V gene lost 8 bases and the J gene lost 5 bases, with 17 bases spanning the gap. The V gene's germline CDR1 is SGHTA and CDR2 FQGTGA. The CDR3 has 14 amino acids. The DNA for the CDR3 is TGTGCCAGCGGCCGATTGGGGGCCGTAGATACGCAGTATTTT. Amino acids: CASGRLGAVDTQYF. Full variable domain (rest looked up from reference TRBV7-3 and TRBJ2-3): GAGVSQTPSNKVTEKGKYVELRCDPISGHTALYWYRQSLGQGPEFLIYFQGTGAADDSGLPNDRFFAVRPEGSVSTLKIQRTERGDSAVYLCASGRLGAVDTQYFGPGTRLTVL.

The rearrangement links TRBV27 to TRBJ1-5; TRBD1 aligns across 7 bases. Germline CDR1 MNHEY, CDR2 SMNVEV (reference sequence). The CDR3 spans 14 residues. Trimming at V came to 6 bases and at J to 6 bases, leaving 8 bases not matched to a gene. CDR3 residues: CASRLTGDSQPQHF. In DNA form, the CDR3 reads TGTGCCAGCAGACTCACAGGGGATAGTCAGCCCCAGCATTTT.

This chain links TRBV10-3 with TRBJ2-1, with 7 positions matching TRBD2. Germline CDR1 reads ENHRY; CDR2 reads SYGVKD. V gave up 7 bases and J gave up 1 base; unmatched junction bases: 1. The CDR3 is 13 amino acids. CDR3 protein: CAINGGSYNEQFF. CDR3 bases: TGTGCCATCAACGGGGGGTCCTACAATGAGCAGTTCTTC.

This chain uses TRBV4-1 with TRBJ2-5, with a possible D match to TRBD2 (5 bases). Trimming shortened V by 1 base and J by 3 bases, and 9 bases separated the two germline ends. CDR1 and CDR2 from the germline V gene are MGHRA and YSYEKL. The CDR3 runs to 14 residues. This CDR3 is CASSQGTGKETQYF. The CDR3 region has the DNA TGCGCCAGCAGCCAAGGAACGGGGAAAGAGACCCAGTACTTC.

The CDR3 loop is CASRPSLVREQYF. The CDR3 DNA is TGTGCCAGCAGACCCTCCCTGGTCAGGGAGCAGTACTTC. This chain connects TRBV27 to TRBJ2-7, with unresolved D. This CDR3 has 13 amino acids. Germline loops: CDR1 MNHEY, CDR2 SMNVEV (reference sequence). Trimming removed 6 bases from V and 7 bases from J, with 16 bases in between.

The rearrangement joins TRBV21-1 to TRBJ2-7; the table's D call TRBD1 went unverified against the DNA. TRBV21-1 is termed a pseudogene. The CDR3 length is 14 residues. The CDR3 loop is CASRDRDRLYEQYF. The CDR3 nucleotides are TGTGCCAGCAGAGACCGGGACAGGCTCTACGAGCAGTACTTC.

This clone was seen once. This rearrangement joins TRBV5-1 to TRBJ1-2, with 7 bases aligning to TRBD1. CDR3 length equals 14 residues. The V gene end was trimmed by 4 bases and the J gene end by 2 bases; junction bases not matched to a gene: 5. Germline loops: CDR1 SGHRS, CDR2 YFSETQ. DNA of the CDR3: TGCGCCAGCAGCCTGACAGGGAACAACTATGGCTACACCTTC. This gives the protein CASSLTGNNYGYTF.

The V gene is TRBV6-5, the J gene TRBJ1-1; D might be TRBD1 (5 bases). Trimming removed 5 bases at V and 0 bases at J, with 13 bases between. Germline V gene lookup returns CDR1 MNHEY and CDR2 SVGAGI. This CDR3 has 15 residues. The CDR3: CASSKGRRVNTEAFF. The CDR3 DNA sequence: TGTGCCAGCAGTAAGGGGCGGAGAGTGAACACTGAAGCTTTCTTT.

The chain recombines TRBV30 with TRBJ1-1; 9 nucleotides align to TRBD1. V trimming: 7 bases; J trimming: 7 bases; junction bases outside the gene matches: 13. Germline-derived CDR1 and CDR2 are GTSNPN and SVGIG (reference sequence). The CDR3 loop spans 14 amino acids. This chain's CDR3 is CAYKTDRGGSEAFF. CDR3 in DNA: TGTGCCTACAAAACGGACAGGGGTGGTAGTGAAGCTTTCTTT.

J is TRBJ2-6 and V is TRBV2, with TRBD1 identical over 9 bases. The V segment lost 6 bases and the J segment 0 bases; nucleotides outside the gene matches: 6. The CDR3 loop spans 17 amino acids. Germline V gene sequence: CDR1 SNHLY, CDR2 FYNNEI. Written as DNA, the CDR3 is TGTGCCAGCAGACCGGGACAGGGTTACTCTGGGGCCAACGTCCTGACTTTC. Encoded protein: CASRPGQGYSGANVLTF.

This sequence joins TRBV7-2 and TRBJ1-2; TRBD1 is a possible D gene (6 bases). This CDR3 is built from 13 residues. The germline gives CDR1 SGHTA, CDR2 FQGNSA. The ends were cut back, 5 bases at V and 7 bases at J, with 14 bases in the middle. The CDR3 loop is CASSPTGLRGYTF. DNA of the CDR3: TGTGCCAGCAGCCCTACAGGGCTTCGTGGCTACACCTTC. Complete variable domain (other parts from reference TRBV7-2 and TRBJ1-2): GAGVSQSPSNKVTEKGKDVELRCDPISGHTALYWYRQSLGQGLEFLIYFQGNSAPDKSGLPSDRFSAERTGGSVSTLTIQRTQQEDSAVYLCASSPTGLRGYTFGSGTRLTVV.

The gene calls are TRBV11-2 and TRBJ1-3; D uncertain. Germline CDR1 SGHAT, CDR2 FQNNGV. The CDR3 totals 14 residues. The ends were cut back, 0 bases at V and 3 bases at J, with 6 bases in the middle. The CDR3: CASSLDPGGNTIYF. The CDR3 bases are TGTGCCAGCAGCTTAGATCCGGGTGGAAACACCATATATTTT.

The CDR3 nucleotides are TGTGCCAGCAGTGTTCGAGGGGGCTCAGGAAACACCATATATTTT. Translating gives CASSVRGGSGNTIYF. The chain links TRBV2 to TRBJ1-3, with 7 bases fitting TRBD1. V lost 4 bases to trimming and J lost 4 bases; unmatched junction nucleotides: 7. Germline values: CDR1 SNHLY, CDR2 FYNNEI. This CDR3 has 15 amino acids.

CDR3 coding DNA: TGTGCCAGCAGTGAGGGGACAGCGCCCGTCGAGCAGTACTTC. It is translated as CASSEGTAPVEQYF. The rearrangement joins TRBV2 to TRBJ2-7, with 7 bases identical to TRBD1. This CDR3 has 14 residues. The J segment lost 6 bases and the V segment lost 3 bases, leaving 8 bases of the junction unmatched. CDR1 and CDR2 (germline): SNHLY, FYNNEI.

This clone was recorded a few times. V usage is TRBV27 and J usage is TRBJ2-1; TRBD2 is a possible D gene (5 bases). The length of the CDR3 is 16 residues. The germline V gene has CDR1 MNHEY and CDR2 SMNVEV (reference sequence). V was shortened by 6 bases and J by 3 bases, with 18 bases between the two germline ends. CDR3 nucleotides: TGTGCCAGCAGCCCCGGCGGGCGTGGGGACTACAATGAGCAGTTCTTC. It codes for CASSPGGRGDYNEQFF.

V gene TRBV19 combines with J gene TRBJ2-3; 13 bases map to TRBD2. This CDR3 comprises 15 residues. Per the germline V gene, CDR1 is LNHDA and CDR2 is SQIVND (reference sequence). V gave up 5 bases and J gave up 5 bases; unmatched junction bases: 4. CDR3: CASSELAGGIDTQYF. The CDR3, as DNA: TGTGCCAGTAGTGAACTAGCGGGGGGGATAGATACGCAGTATTTT.

This clone appeared a few times. J is TRBJ1-4 and V is TRBV4-1; tentative D call: TRBD1 (6 bases). From germline, CDR1 is MGHRA and CDR2 YSYEKL. The CDR3 consists of 17 residues. Trimming removed 4 bases from V and 0 bases from J, with 15 bases in between. The CDR3 is CASSPSGGPSTNEKLFF. The CDR3 DNA sequence: TGCGCCAGCAGCCCCTCGGGGGGGCCTTCAACTAATGAAAAACTGTTTTTT.

The rearrangement uses TRBV4-1 and TRBJ2-7, with TRBD1 identical over 9 bases. Germline trimming cut 1 base from V and 6 bases from J; bases unmatched to any gene: 10. This CDR3 has 16 residues. CDR1 and CDR2 from the germline V gene are MGHRA and YSYEKL. DNA for the CDR3: TGCGCCAGCAGCCAAGTATCCCCGGGACAGGGTGCCGAGCAGTACTTC. Its protein is CASSQVSPGQGAEQYF.

With respect to this clone: Other DNA variants within this sample encode the same CDR3. The genes are TRBV7-3 and TRBJ2-2; possibly TRBD1 for D (5 bases). V was shortened by 6 bases and J by 7 bases, with 15 bases between the two germline ends. CDR3 length: 14 amino acids. Per germline, CDR1 SGHTA and CDR2 FQGTGA. The CDR3 sequence: CASSLSRESGELFF. Here the CDR3 DNA reads TGTGCCAGCAGTTTATCCAGGGAAAGCGGGGAGCTGTTTTTT.

V usage is TRBV6-1 and J usage is TRBJ1-4; weak D call: TRBD1 (6 bases). The CDR3 has 14 amino acids. Looked up from germline, CDR1 is MNHNS and CDR2 is SASEGT. Trimming took 6 bases from V and 11 from J, leaving 19 bases between them. CDR3 loop: CASRYQGPEGKLFF. CDR3 DNA: TGTGCCAGCAGGTACCAGGGGCCCGAAGGGAAACTGTTTTTT.

The chain has TRBV10-1 and TRBJ2-7; maybe TRBD1 (6 bases). The CDR3 contains 13 residues. Germline lookup yields CDR1 WNHNN and CDR2 SYGVQD (reference sequence). With 6 bases removed from V and 2 bases from J, the gap between germline ends came to 11 bases. The CDR3 DNA reads as TGCGCCAGCAGCGTGACAGGAGCCTACGAGCAGTACTTC. This sequence encodes CASSVTGAYEQYF.

The chain employs TRBV5-6 and TRBJ2-1; D is uncertain. Germline V lookup: CDR1 SGHDT, CDR2 YYEEEE. Trimming took off 2 bases at V and 5 bases at J, with 8 bases between the two ends. This CDR3 is 13 amino acids long. The CDR3 is CASSLTADNEQFF. CDR3 nucleotides: TGTGCCAGCAGCTTAACGGCGGACAATGAGCAGTTCTTC.

The rearrangement uses TRBV15 and TRBJ2-5, with 9 bases that match TRBD1. The CDR3 is made up of 15 amino acids. Trimming took 4 bases from V and 0 from J; bases not matched to a gene: 3. In germline, CDR1 is LNHNV, CDR2 YYDKDF (reference sequence). CDR3 loop: CATSKGQGDQETQYF. CDR3 coding DNA: TGTGCCACCAGCAAGGGACAGGGCGACCAAGAGACCCAGTACTTC. Supplemented by reference TRBV15 and TRBJ2-5, the full variable domain reads DAMVIQNPRYQVTQFGKPVTLSCSQTLNHNVMYWYQQKSSQAPKLLFHYYDKDFNNEADTPDNFQSRRPNTSFCFLDIRSPGLGDTAMYLCATSKGQGDQETQYFGPGTRLLVL.

This sequence joins TRBV15 and TRBJ2-7; D remains unclear. The CDR3 spans 14 residues. Germline V gives CDR1 LNHNV, CDR2 YYDKDF (reference sequence). V lost 3 bases and J 2 bases, leaving 11 bases between the germline ends. CDR3: CATSRVQSPYEQYF. The CDR3 DNA follows: TGTGCCACCAGCAGGGTCCAGTCTCCCTACGAGCAGTACTTC.